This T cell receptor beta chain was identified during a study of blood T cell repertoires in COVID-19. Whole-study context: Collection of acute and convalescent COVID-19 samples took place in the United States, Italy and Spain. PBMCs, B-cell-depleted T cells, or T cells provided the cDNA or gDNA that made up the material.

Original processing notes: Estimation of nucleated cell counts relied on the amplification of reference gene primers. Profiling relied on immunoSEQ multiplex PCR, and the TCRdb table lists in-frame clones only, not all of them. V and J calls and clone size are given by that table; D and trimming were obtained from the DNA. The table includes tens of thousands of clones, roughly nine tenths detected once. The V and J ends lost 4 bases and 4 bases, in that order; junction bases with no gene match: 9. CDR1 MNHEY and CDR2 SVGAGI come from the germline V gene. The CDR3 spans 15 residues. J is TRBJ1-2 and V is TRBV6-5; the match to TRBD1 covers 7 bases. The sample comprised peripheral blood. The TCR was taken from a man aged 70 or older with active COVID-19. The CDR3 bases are TGTGCCAGCAGTTCTCCGGGACAGCAAGGCTATGGCTACACCTTC. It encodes CASSSPGQQGYGYTF.